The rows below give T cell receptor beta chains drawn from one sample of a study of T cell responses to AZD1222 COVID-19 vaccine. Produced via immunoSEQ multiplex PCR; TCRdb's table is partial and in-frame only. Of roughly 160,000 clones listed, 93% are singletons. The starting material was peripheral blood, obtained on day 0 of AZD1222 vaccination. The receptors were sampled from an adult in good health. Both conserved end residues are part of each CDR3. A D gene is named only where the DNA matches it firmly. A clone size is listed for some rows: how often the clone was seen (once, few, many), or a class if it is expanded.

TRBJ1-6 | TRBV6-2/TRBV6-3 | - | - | CASRYGGRTHSPLHF | TGTGCCAGCAGGTACGGGGGACGGACCCATTCACCCCTCCACTTT
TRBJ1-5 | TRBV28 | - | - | CASGSPDQPQHF | TGTGCCAGCGGGTCCCCTGATCAGCCCCAGCATTTT
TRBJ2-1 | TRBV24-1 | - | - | CATSDSGAQSYNEQFF | TGTGCCACCAGTGACTCAGGGGCCCAGTCATACAATGAGCAGTTCTTC
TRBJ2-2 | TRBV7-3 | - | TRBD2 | CASSLAGGPGITGELFF | TGTGCCAGCAGCTTAGCGGGGGGCCCCGGGATCACCGGGGAGCTGTTTTTT
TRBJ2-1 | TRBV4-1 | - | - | CAQRWKSDYNEQFF | TGCGCCCAGCGGTGGAAGTCGGATTACAATGAGCAGTTCTTC
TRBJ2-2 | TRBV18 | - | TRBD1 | CASSPDRAGELFF | TGTGCCAGCTCACCGGACAGGGCCGGGGAGCTGTTTTTT
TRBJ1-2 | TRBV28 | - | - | CASSPAAGYNYGYTF | TGTGCCAGCAGCCCGGCGGCCGGATATAACTATGGCTACACCTTC
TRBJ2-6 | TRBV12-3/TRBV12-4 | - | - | CASSSSNVLTF | TGTGCCAGCAGTTCTTCCAACGTCCTGACTTTC
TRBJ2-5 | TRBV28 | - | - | CASSPTGRGTQYF | TGTGCCAGCAGCCCAACAGGGCGAGGGACCCAGTACTTC
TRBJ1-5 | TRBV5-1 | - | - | CASSLEIGGRGPQHF | TGCGCCAGCAGCTTGGAGATCGGGGGCCGAGGGCCCCAGCATTTT
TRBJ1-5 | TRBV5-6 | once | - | CASSTFRGPQHF | TGTGCCAGCAGCACCTTTCGGGGGCCCCAGCATTTT
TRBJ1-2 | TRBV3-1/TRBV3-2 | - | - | CASSQSGFNYGYTF | TGTGCCAGCAGCCAATCCGGGTTTAACTATGGCTACACCTTC
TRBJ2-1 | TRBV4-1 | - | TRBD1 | CASSTRPRTGENNEQFF | TGCGCCAGCAGCACACGCCCCAGGACAGGGGAGAACAATGAGCAGTTCTTC
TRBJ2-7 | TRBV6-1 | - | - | CASSVHPGLISYEQYF | TGTGCCAGCAGTGTTCATCCGGGACTCATCTCCTACGAGCAGTACTTC
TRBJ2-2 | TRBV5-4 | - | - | CASSLTQNTGELFF | TGTGCCAGCAGCTTGACCCAGAACACCGGGGAGCTGTTTTTT
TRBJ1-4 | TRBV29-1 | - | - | CSGQGINEKLFF | TGCAGCGGCCAGGGGATTAATGAAAAACTGTTTTTT
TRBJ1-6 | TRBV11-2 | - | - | CASSFTVYNSPLHF | TGTGCCAGCAGCTTTACTGTCTATAATTCACCCCTCCACTTT
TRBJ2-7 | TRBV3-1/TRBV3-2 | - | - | CASSQEVYEQYF | TGTGCCAGCAGCCAAGAGGTCTACGAGCAGTACTTC
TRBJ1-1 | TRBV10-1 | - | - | CASSDHRDPSFAFF | TGCGCCAGCAGTGACCACAGGGATCCCTCTTTTGCTTTCTTT
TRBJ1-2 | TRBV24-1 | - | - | CATSLNDQGYGYTF | TGTGCCACCTCCCTGAATGATCAGGGCTATGGCTACACCTTC
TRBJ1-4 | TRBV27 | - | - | CASRPHGSGNEKLFF | TGTGCCAGCAGGCCCCATGGGTCGGGTAATGAAAAACTGTTTTTT
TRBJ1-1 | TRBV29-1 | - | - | CSVADTGLNTEAFF | TGCAGCGTTGCTGATACAGGTTTGAACACTGAAGCTTTCTTT
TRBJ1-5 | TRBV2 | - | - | CASSDSRWAGDSNQPQHF | TGTGCCAGCAGTGATAGTCGGTGGGCCGGGGATAGCAATCAGCCCCAGCATTTT
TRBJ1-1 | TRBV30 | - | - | CAWSVLAEAFF | TGTGCCTGGAGTGTATTAGCTGAAGCTTTCTTT
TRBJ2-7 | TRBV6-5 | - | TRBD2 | CASTVAGGYEQYF | TGTGCCAGCACCGTAGCGGGGGGCTACGAGCAGTACTTC
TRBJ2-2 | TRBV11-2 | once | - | CASSLHVLNTGELFF | TGTGCCAGCAGCTTACATGTTTTGAACACCGGGGAGCTGTTTTTT
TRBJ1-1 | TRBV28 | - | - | CASGPVGDGTEAFF | TGTGCCAGCGGGCCCGTGGGGGATGGGACTGAAGCTTTCTTT
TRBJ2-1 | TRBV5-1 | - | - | CASSLGSQYNEQFF | TGCGCCAGCAGCTTGGGCAGTCAATACAATGAGCAGTTCTTC
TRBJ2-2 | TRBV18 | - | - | CASSPRSRTFQGGLDTGELFF | TGTGCCAGCTCACCAAGAAGCCGGACCTTCCAGGGTGGCCTTGACACCGGGGAGCTGTTTTTT